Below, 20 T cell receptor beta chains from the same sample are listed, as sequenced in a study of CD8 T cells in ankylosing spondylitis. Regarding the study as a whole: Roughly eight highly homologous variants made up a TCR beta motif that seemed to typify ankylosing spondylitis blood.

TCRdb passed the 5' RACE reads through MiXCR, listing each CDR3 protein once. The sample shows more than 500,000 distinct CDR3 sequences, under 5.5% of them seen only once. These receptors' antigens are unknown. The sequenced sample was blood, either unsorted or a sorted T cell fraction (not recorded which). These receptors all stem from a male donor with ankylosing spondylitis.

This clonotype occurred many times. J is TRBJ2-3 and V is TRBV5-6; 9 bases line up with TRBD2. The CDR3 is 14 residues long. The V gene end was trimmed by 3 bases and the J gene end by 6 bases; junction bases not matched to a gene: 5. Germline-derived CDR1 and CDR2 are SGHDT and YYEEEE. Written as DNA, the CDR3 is TGTGCCAGCAGCTCGAAAACTAGCGGGGATACGCAGTATTTT. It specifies CASSSKTSGDTQYF. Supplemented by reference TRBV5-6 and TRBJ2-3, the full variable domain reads DAGVTQSPTHLIKTRGQQVTLRCSPKSGHDTVSWYQQALGQGPQFIFQYYEEEERQRGNFPDRFSGHQFPNYSSELNVNALLLGDSALYLCASSSKTSGDTQYFGPGTRLTVL.

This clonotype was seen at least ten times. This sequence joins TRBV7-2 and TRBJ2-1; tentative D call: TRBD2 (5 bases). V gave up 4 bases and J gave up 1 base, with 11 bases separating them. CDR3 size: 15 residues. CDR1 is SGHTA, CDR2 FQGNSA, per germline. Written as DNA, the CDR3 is TGTGCCAGCAGCTCCGATCGGGGATCCTACAATGAGCAGTTCTTC. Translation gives CASSSDRGSYNEQFF.

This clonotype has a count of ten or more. CDR3 loop: CASTLDPPEQYF. The CDR3 region has the DNA TGTGCCAGCACCCTAGACCCCCCTGAGCAGTACTTC. The chain joins TRBV7-9 to TRBJ2-7; D unresolved. The ends were cut back, 7 bases at V and 7 bases at J, with 14 bases in the middle. The CDR3 is 12 residues long. Germline V gene data show CDR1 as SEHNR and CDR2 as FQNEAQ (reference sequence).

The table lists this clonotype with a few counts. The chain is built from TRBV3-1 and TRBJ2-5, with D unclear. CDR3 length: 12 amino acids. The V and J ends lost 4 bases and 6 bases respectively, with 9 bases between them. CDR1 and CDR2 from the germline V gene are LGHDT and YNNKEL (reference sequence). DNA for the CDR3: TGTGCCAGCAGCCGTCCTGATAAGACCCAGTACTTC. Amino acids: CASSRPDKTQYF.

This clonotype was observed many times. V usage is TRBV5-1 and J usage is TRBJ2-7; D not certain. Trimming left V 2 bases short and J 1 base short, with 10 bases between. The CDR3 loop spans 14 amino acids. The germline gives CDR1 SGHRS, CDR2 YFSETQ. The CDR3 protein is CASSLRTESYEQYF. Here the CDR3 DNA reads TGCGCCAGCAGCTTACGGACGGAGTCCTACGAGCAGTACTTC.

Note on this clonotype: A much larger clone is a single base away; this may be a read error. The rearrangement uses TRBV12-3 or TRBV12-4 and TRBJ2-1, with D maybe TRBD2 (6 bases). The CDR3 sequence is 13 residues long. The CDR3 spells CASRRGSYNERFF. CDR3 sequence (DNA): TGTGCCAGCAGGCGGGGCTCCTACAATGAGCGGTTCTTC.

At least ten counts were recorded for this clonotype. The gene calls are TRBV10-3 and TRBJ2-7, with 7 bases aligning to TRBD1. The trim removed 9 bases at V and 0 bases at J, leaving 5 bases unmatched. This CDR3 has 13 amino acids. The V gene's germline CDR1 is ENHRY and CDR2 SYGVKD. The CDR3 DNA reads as TGTGCCATAGCGGACAGGCTCTCCTACGAGCAGTACTTC. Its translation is CAIADRLSYEQYF.

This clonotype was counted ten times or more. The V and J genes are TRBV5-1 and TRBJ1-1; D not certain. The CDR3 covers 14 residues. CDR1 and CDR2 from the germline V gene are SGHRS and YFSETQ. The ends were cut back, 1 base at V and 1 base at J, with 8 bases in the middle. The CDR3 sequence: CASSLNRPNTEAFF. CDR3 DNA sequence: TGCGCCAGCAGCTTGAATCGTCCGAACACTGAAGCTTTCTTT.

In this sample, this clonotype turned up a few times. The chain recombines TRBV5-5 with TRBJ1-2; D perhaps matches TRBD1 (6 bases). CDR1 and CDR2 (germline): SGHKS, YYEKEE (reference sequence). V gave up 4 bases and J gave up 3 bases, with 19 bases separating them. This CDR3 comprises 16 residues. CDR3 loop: CASSPLEDRRYYGYTF. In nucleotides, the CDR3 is TGTGCCAGCAGCCCTTTGGAAGACAGGCGCTACTATGGCTACACCTTC.

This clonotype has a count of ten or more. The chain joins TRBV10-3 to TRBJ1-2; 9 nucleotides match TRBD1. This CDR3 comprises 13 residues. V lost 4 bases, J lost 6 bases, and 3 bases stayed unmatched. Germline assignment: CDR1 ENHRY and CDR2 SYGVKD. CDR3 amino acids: CAISADRGDGYTF. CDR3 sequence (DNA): TGTGCCATCAGTGCCGACAGGGGGGATGGCTACACCTTC.

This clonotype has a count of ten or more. The CDR3 region has the DNA TGTGCCAGCAGTTACCCGCCAGGGGCTCCGAACACTGAAGCTTTCTTT. It yields the protein CASSYPPGAPNTEAFF. This chain links TRBV6-5 with TRBJ1-1; TRBD1 is a possible D gene (6 bases). The CDR3 has 16 residues. Trimming left V 2 bases short and J 1 base short, with 14 bases between. Germline V gives CDR1 MNHEY, CDR2 SVGAGI.

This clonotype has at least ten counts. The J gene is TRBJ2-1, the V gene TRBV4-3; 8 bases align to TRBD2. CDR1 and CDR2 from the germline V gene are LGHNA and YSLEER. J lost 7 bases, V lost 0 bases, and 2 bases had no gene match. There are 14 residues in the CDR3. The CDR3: CASSQDSGANEQFF. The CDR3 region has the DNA TGCGCCAGCAGCCAAGATAGCGGGGCAAATGAGCAGTTCTTC.

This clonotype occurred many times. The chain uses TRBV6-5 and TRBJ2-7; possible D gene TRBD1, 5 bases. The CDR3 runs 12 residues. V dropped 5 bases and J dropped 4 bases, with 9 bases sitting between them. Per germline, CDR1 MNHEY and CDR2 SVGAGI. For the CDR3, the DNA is TGTGCCAGCAGTAACCCAGGGTACGAGCAGTACTTC. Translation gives CASSNPGYEQYF.

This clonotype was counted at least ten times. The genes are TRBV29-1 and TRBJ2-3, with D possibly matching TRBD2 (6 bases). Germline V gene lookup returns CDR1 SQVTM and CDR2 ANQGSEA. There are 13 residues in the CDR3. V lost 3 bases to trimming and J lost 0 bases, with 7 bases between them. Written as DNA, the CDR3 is TGCAGCGTTGAGCGGGACAGCACAGATACGCAGTATTTT. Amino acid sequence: CSVERDSTDTQYF.

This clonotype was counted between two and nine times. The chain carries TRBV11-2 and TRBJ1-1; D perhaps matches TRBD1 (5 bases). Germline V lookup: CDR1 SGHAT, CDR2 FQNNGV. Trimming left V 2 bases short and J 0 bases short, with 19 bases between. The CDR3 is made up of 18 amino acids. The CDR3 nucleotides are TGTGCCAGCAGCTTACGAGTAGGGACCCAACTTTTGAACACTGAAGCTTTCTTT. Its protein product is CASSLRVGTQLLNTEAFF. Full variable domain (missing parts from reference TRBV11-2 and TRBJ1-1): EAGVAQSPRYKIIEKRQSVAFWCNPISGHATLYWYQQILGQGPKLLIQFQNNGVVDDSQLPKDRFSAERLKGVDSTLKIQPAKLEDSAVYLCASSLRVGTQLLNTEAFFGQGTRLTVV.

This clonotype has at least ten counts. The CDR3 sequence: CASSRGGIDGYTF. CDR3 nucleotide sequence: TGCGCCAGCAGCCGGGGGGGAATCGATGGCTACACCTTC. The chain joins TRBV5-1 to TRBJ1-2; D might be TRBD1 (5 bases). Trimming left V 4 bases short and J 6 bases short, with 13 bases between. CDR3 length: 13 residues. Germline lookup yields CDR1 SGHRS and CDR2 YFSETQ.

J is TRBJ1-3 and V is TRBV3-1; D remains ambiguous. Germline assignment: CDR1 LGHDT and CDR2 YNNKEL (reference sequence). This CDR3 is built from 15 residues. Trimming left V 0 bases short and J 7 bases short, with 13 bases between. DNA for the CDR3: TGTGCCAGCAGCCAAGATGGAGGGTTGGTGAACACCATATATTTT. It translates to CASSQDGGLVNTIYF.

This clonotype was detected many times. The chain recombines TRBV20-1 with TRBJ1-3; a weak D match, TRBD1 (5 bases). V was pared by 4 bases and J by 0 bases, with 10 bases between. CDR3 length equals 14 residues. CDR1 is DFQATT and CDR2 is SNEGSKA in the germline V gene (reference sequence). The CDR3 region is CSANGASSGNTIYF. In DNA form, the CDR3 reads TGCAGTGCTAACGGGGCCAGCTCTGGAAACACCATATATTTT.

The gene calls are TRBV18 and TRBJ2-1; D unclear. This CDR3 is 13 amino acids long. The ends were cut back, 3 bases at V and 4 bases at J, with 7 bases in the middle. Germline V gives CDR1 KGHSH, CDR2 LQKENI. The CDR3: CASSPRLYNEQFF. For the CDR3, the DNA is TGTGCCAGCTCACCTAGATTGTACAATGAGCAGTTCTTC.

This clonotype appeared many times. As DNA, the CDR3 is TGTGCCAGCAGCCCAGGGACTGACGCCTACGAGCAGTACTTC. It codes for CASSPGTDAYEQYF. V and J are TRBV3-1 and TRBJ2-7, with TRBD2 as a possible D gene (6 bases). The V gene lost 4 bases and the J gene lost 2 bases, with 12 bases spanning the gap. Germline V gives CDR1 LGHDT, CDR2 YNNKEL (reference sequence). CDR3 size: 14 residues.